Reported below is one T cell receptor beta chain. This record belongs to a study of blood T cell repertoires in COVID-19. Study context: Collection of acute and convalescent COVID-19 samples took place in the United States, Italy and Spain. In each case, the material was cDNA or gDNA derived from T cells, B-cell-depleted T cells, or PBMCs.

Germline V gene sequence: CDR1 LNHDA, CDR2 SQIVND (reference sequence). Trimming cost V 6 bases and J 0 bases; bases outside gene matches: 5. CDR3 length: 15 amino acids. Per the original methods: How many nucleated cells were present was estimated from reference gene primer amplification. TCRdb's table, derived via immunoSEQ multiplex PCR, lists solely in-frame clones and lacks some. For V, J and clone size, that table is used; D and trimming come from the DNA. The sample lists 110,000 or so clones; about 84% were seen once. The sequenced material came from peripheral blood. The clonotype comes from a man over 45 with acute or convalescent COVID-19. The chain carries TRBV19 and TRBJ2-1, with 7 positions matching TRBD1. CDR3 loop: CASSGTASSYNEQFF. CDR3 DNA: TGTGCCAGTAGCGGGACAGCTAGCTCCTACAATGAGCAGTTCTTC.